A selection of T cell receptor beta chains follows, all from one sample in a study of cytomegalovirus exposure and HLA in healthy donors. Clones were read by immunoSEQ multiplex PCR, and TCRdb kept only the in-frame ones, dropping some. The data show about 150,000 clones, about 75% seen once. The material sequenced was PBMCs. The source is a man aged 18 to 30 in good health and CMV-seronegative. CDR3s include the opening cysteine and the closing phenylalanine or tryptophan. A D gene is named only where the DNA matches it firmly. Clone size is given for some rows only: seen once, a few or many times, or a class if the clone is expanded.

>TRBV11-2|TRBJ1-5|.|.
TGTGCCAGCAGCCCCGGGACTCCCAGCAATCAGCCTCAGCATTTT
CASSPGTPSNQPQHF
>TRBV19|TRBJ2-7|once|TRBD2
TGTGCCAGTAGCGGGGGGAGCGGGAGTTCGGACGAGCAGTACTTC
CASSGGSGSSDEQYF
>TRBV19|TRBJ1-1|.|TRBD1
TGTGCCAGTACCCGGACAGGGGTGAGCACTGAAGCTTTCTTT
CASTRTGVSTEAFF
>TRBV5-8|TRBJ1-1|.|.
TGTGCCAGCAGCTTGGAAGGGGAGAGCGGGTGGAACACTGAAGCTTTCTTT
CASSLEGESGWNTEAFF
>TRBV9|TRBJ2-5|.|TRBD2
TGTGCCAGCAGCGTAGGCGCGGGGGGCGGGATGGAGACCCAGTACTTC
CASSVGAGGGMETQYF
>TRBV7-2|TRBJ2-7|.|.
TGTGCCAGCAGCCCCCATCGCGACTCCTACGAGCAGTACTTC
CASSPHRDSYEQYF
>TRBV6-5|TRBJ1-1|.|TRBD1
TGTGCCAGCAGCGGACAGGGGGACACTGAAGCTTTCTTT
CASSGQGDTEAFF
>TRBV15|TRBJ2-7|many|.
TGTGCCACCAGCCCCCGGGGGGCTAGTGTTTACGAGCAGTACTTC
CATSPRGASVYEQYF
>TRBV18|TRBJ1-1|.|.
TGTGCCAGCTCACCACATACGGAGGACAGAGCTTTCTTT
CASSPHTEDRAFF
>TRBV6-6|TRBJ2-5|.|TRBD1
TGTGCCGCACAAGGGGGCTACCAAGAGACCCAGTACTTC
CAAQGGYQETQYF
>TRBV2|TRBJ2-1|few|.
TGTGCCAGCGGCGCGGGCGAATACAATGAGCAGTTCTTC
CASGAGEYNEQFF
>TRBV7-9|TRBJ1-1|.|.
TGTGCCAGCAGCCCTACTTCCTTTTCGAACACTGAAGCTTTCTTT
CASSPTSFSNTEAFF
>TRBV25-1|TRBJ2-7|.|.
TGTGCCAGCAGTGAGGCGGGAAGCTCCTACGAGCAGTACTTC
CASSEAGSSYEQYF
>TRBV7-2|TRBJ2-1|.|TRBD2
TGTGCCACCTTAGCGGGAGGGGTCTACAATGAGCAGTTCTTC
CATLAGGVYNEQFF
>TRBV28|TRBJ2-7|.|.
TGTGCCAGCAGTTTACTGGGGGCGCCCAACGAGCAGTACTTC
CASSLLGAPNEQYF
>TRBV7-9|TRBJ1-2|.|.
TGTGCCAGCAGCCCAAACGAGGCGGCGGGCTACACCTTC
CASSPNEAAGYTF
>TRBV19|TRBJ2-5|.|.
TGTGCCAGTAGCATGCAGGGTCTCGAGACCCAGTACTTC
CASSMQGLETQYF
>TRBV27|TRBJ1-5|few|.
TGTGCCAGCAGTGTACAGGGCTCCAATCAGCCCCAGCATTTT
CASSVQGSNQPQHF
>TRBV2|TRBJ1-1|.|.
TGTGCCAGCAGGCCGGGGAACACTGAAGCTTTCTTT
CASRPGNTEAFF
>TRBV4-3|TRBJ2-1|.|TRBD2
TGCGCCAGCAGCCAGGGACTAGCGGGCTCCTACAATGAGCAGTTCTTC
CASSQGLAGSYNEQFF
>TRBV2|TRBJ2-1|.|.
TGTGCCAGCAGTGTAATAGATGAGCAGTTCTTC
CASSVIDEQFF
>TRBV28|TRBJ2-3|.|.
TGTGCCAGCAGTTTGTATTCGGGGTTGCACACAGATACGCAGTATTTT
CASSLYSGLHTDTQYF
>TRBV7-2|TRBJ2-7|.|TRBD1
TGTGCCAGCAGCTCATCTGACAGGGGGCTCCACGAGCAGTACTTC
CASSSSDRGLHEQYF
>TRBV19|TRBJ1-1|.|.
TGTGCCAGTAGTATTGGGGAGTACACTGAAGCTTTCTTT
CASSIGEYTEAFF
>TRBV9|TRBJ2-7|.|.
TGTGCCAGCAGCGTAGAGGTAGGGGACACATACGAGCAGTACTTC
CASSVEVGDTYEQYF
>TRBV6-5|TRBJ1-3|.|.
TGTGCCAGCAGGGCCCGGGACAAGACTGGAAACACCATATATTTT
CASRARDKTGNTIYF
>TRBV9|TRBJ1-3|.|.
TGTGCCAGCAGCCTCTTCTCAGTCGGAAACACCATATATTTT
CASSLFSVGNTIYF
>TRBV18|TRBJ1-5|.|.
TGTGCCAGCTCACTTCGGGAGAATCAGCCCCAGCATTTT
CASSLRENQPQHF